Listed below are T cell receptor beta chains from one sample, sequenced in a study of vaccination and CD4 T cells after COVID-19. Using its own MiXCR run on the PCR reads, TCRdb lists one record per CDR3 protein. This sample has more than 1,300 distinct CDR3 sequences, with about an eighth found just once. The antigens these receptors bind are not known. The sequencing input was CD4+ T cells from blood, cultured in vitro. These receptors came from a human donor in good health. The CDR3 runs from the conserved cysteine through the conserved F or W. A D gene is named only where the DNA matches it firmly. Size values are once, few and many counts, or a class for expanded clones, and some rows have none.

v_gene	d_gene	abundance	j_gene	CDR3nt	CDR3aa
TRBV18	TRBD1	NA	TRBJ2-1	TGTGCCAGCTCACATCGAGCCGGGACAGGGGGCGAGGAGCAGTTCTTC	CASSHRAGTGGEEQFF
TRBV10-3	NA	medium-sized	TRBJ2-7	TGTGCCATCAGTGAGGAACTAGAAGGGGGTCGGCAGTACTTC	CAISEELEGGRQYF
TRBV5-1	NA	NA	TRBJ2-7	TGCGCCAGCTCTACCGGGACTCCCTCCTACGAGCAGTACTTC	CASSTGTPSYEQYF
TRBV11-2	NA	NA	TRBJ1-1	TGTGCCAGCAGCTCGATAGGGGTCGGCACTGAAGCTTTCTTT	CASSSIGVGTEAFF
TRBV7-2	NA	few	TRBJ2-7	TGTGCCAGCAGCTTAAACACAGGGTCAGAGTACTTC	CASSLNTGSEYF
TRBV5-4	NA	few	TRBJ2-5	TGTGCCAGCAGCCAAGCCCAGGAGACCCAGTACTTC	CASSQAQETQYF
TRBV2	NA	medium-sized	TRBJ1-1	TGTGCCAGCAGTGAATGGGTTAACCAGAACACTGAAGCTTTCTTT	CASSEWVNQNTEAFF
TRBV9	NA	few	TRBJ2-3	TGTGCCAGCAGCAACCGACCCCTTCCTAGCACAGATACGCAGTATTTT	CASSNRPLPSTDTQYF
TRBV10-2	NA	NA	TRBJ1-3	TGCGCCAGCAGTGAGTCGTACGGAGGGGTAGGAAACACCATATATTTT	CASSESYGGVGNTIYF
TRBV15	TRBD1	medium-sized	TRBJ2-6	TGTGCCACCAGCAGATACGGACAGGGTGGCCCTGGGGCCAACGTCCTGACTTTC	CATSRYGQGGPGANVLTF
TRBV5-8	TRBD2	few	TRBJ2-1	TGTGCCAGCAGACACGGACTAGCGGCCTCGATTTACAATGAGCAGTTCTTC	CASRHGLAASIYNEQFF
TRBV24-1	NA	medium-sized	TRBJ2-1	TGTGCCACCAGTGACTCCGGCGGCGGCAACAATGAGCAGTTCTTC	CATSDSGGGNNEQFF
TRBV6-5	TRBD1	medium-sized	TRBJ2-1	TGTGCCAGCAGTTACTCATTGGGACAGGGGACGTTCTTC	CASSYSLGQGTFF
TRBV10-3	TRBD1	large	TRBJ1-2	TGTGCCATCAGTGAAGCGGGACAGGGGGCGAACTATGGCTACACCTTC	CAISEAGQGANYGYTF
TRBV21-1	NA	medium-sized	TRBJ2-7	TGTGCCAGCATCAGAGAAGACAGGGGTGAATCCTACGAGCAGTACTTC	CASIREDRGESYEQYF
TRBV28	NA	few	TRBJ2-1	TGTGCCAGCAGCCCTCCTCAGAGCGTCGGTGAGCAGTTCTTC	CASSPPQSVGEQFF
TRBV7-8	TRBD2	few	TRBJ2-6	TGTGCCAGCAGCTTAGGCGGCTCGGGAGGGCGGGGGGCCTCTGGGGCCAACGTCCTGACTTTC	CASSLGGSGGRGASGANVLTF
TRBV19	TRBD2	NA	TRBJ2-1	TGTGCCAGTAGTAGTCGGCCTAGCGGGACCGCTTACAATGAGCAGTTCTTC	CASSSRPSGTAYNEQFF